This TCR beta chain came from a study of regulatory T cells in long-lasting Graves disease (dated by TCRdb to 2020 to 2023). Describing the broader study: To count as having persistent Graves' disease, a patient had to have received antithyroid drug treatment for over 5 years with TSH receptor autoantibodies remaining persistently positive. Patients with persistent Graves' disease were compared with patients with newly diagnosed Graves' disease using TCR sequencing and RNA sequencing of peripheral blood. The study took place in China and was registered as a clinical trial. A total of roughly 33 samples were covered by TCR sequencing, comprising some 13 persistent and around 20 newly diagnosed Graves' disease patients. Antithyroid drugs had been taken for about 10.3 years on average by persistent Graves' disease patients in the clinical cohort. The research as a whole found: TRBV28, TRBJ1-2 and TRBJ2-5 were preferentially used in persistent disease, while TRBV20-1 and TRBJ2-1 were favored in newly diagnosed disease. More public clonotypes were shared among persistent patients (roughly 2,900) than among newly diagnosed patients (more than 950). Sequencing and analysis were limited to the TCR beta chain. The authors noted that the small sample size was a limitation that may lower accuracy. Compared with newly diagnosed patients, patients with persistent Graves' disease had lower TCR Shannon entropy and fewer highly expanded clones, which suggests clonal expansion. Because the primary lesion, thyroid tissue, could not be accessed, the study looked at peripheral blood alone.

Per the germline V gene, MDHEN is the CDR1 and SYDVKM is the CDR2. At the junction V is shortened by 4 bases and J by 1 base, with 19 bases in between. From cysteine to phenylalanine, the CDR3 is 17 amino acids long. CDR3 DNA only is kept here, 51 bases in frame from base 1. At least ten counts were recorded for this clonotype. No antigen is known for it. There are no base qualities to consult, and no much larger clone falls within one base. Interpreted using the paper, the time point label stands for: persistent/refractory GD, antithyroid drugs over 5 years with positive TRAb. RNA was extracted from PBMCs in TRIzol for both TCR sequencing and RNA sequencing. Graves' disease was diagnosed according to American Thyroid Association guidelines. Recruitment of patients was carried out at an endocrinology department in Xi'an, China. Each patient gave around 9 milliliters of peripheral blood, collected in an EDTA anticoagulant tube. Ficoll Paque Plus density gradient separation was used to isolate PBMCs, and no additional T cell sorting was done. An Agilent 2100 Bioanalyzer and agarose gel were used to assess RNA quality, and a NanoDrop 2000 was used to measure RNA concentration.

To prepare the library, multiplex PCR was applied. Sequencing used an Illumina HiSeq 4000. iRepertoire HTBI primers and Arm-PCR amplification of CDR3 regions were used to construct TCR beta libraries. Before sequencing, the PCR products underwent gel purification. The original methods were these. Gene usage analysis of CDR3 amino acid clonotypes relied on the roughly 64 TRBV and 14 TRBJ segments identified across samples. COPE and FqMerger were used to merge filtered high-quality paired reads into contigs. Contigs were aligned with BLAST to IMGT TRBV, TRBD and TRBJ reference genes, and CDR3 was defined per IMGT. Any clonotype with a frequency above 0.1% was classified as a highly expanded clone. Shannon entropy was used to measure repertoire diversity, and the Gini coefficient was used to measure V-J evenness. A clonotype was considered public if more than one individual shared it. TCRdb took the public reads, trimmed them with fastp at Q25, ran MiXCR for clone calling and kept in-frame beta chains. Every entry covers one CDR3 protein and lists the most common genes and DNA from its rows. TCRdb's processing, not the study's, gives the V and J calls here. The sample data list a few hundred thousand distinct CDR3 sequences, and around a fifth of these were observed just once. The top ten hold around 13% of the sample.

The starting material was peripheral blood mononuclear cells (PBMCs), obtained when the disease was refractory, from a patient treated with antithyroid drugs. The source of this sequence is a female donor with Graves disease. This chain joins TRBV28 to TRBJ1-1, with TRBD1 tentatively as D gene (6 bases match). The CDR3 reads as follows: CASSSLLYREPNTEAFF. The DNA reads TGTGCCAGCAGTTCCCTACTCTACAGGGAACCGAACACTGAAGCTTTCTTT.